This T cell receptor beta chain was obtained from a study of T cell responses to AZD1222 COVID-19 vaccine. The overall study: Second-dose timings of about 4 or about 12 weeks were pooled. Whole-study results and caveats: The sample set comprised mostly white British donors with more females, and clonal diversity was possibly underestimated.

This CDR3 contains 13 residues. The ends were cut back, 3 bases at V and 5 bases at J, with 7 bases in the middle. CDR1 LNHDA and CDR2 SQIVND come from the germline V gene (reference sequence). Sequencing was performed with immunoSEQ multiplex PCR; in TCRdb, only in-frame clones are kept and a portion is missing. The sample has some 130,000 clones; 75% to 90% are singletons. As concerns this clone: The antigen remains unidentified.

This sequence joins TRBV19 and TRBJ2-2; the D is unclear. This clonotype was sampled from an adult in good health. The sequencing used peripheral blood, collected on day 0 of AZD1222 vaccination. The CDR3 coding sequence is TGTGCCAGTAGTATGTGGGGAACCGGGGAGCTGTTTTTT. This codes for CASSMWGTGELFF.